This T cell receptor (beta chain) emerged from a study of T-cell memory formation after mild COVID-19. TCRdb redid the calling of the 5' RACE reads with MiXCR, one entry per CDR3 protein. Here the sample spans approximately 340,000 distinct CDR3 sequences, over 10% being singletons. The V gene lost 3 bases and the J gene lost 7 bases, with 14 bases spanning the gap. The CDR3 runs 14 residues. Germline V gives CDR1 SGHDT, CDR2 YYEEEE. The receptor was isolated from a man between 18 and 29 years old who had mild COVID-19 (a few samples of this study predate the infection). Cell type and time point are not known. This chain uses TRBV5-6 with TRBJ1-5; possibly TRBD1 for D (5 bases). The sequencing sample was made of PBMCs or a T cell subset sorted from them (not recorded which). CDR3 bases: TGTGCCAGCAGCTCAACCGGGACTTGGCAGCCCCAGCATTTT. Protein: CASSSTGTWQPQHF.